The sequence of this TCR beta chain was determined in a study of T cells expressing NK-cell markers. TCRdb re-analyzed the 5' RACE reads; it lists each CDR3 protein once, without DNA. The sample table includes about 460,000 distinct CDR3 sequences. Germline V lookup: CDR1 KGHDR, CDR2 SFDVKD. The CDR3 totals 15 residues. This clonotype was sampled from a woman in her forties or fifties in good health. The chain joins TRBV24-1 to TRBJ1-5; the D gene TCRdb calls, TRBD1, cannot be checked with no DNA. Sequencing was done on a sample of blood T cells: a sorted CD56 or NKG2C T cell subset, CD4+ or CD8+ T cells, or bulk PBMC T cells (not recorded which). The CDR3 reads CATSDRGQLGQPQHF.